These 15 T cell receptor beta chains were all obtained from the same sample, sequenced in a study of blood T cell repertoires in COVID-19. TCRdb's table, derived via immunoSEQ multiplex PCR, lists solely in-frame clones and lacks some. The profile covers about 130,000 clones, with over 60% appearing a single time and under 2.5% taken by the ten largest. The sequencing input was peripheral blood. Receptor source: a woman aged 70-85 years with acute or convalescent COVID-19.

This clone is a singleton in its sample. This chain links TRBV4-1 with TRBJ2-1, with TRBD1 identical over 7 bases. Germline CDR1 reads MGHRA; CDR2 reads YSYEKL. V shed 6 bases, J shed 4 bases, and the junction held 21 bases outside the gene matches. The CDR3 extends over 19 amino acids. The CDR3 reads CASSFRTGQGGIGYNEQFF. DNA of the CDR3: TGCGCCAGCAGTTTTAGGACAGGTCAGGGTGGAATTGGATACAATGAGCAGTTCTTC.

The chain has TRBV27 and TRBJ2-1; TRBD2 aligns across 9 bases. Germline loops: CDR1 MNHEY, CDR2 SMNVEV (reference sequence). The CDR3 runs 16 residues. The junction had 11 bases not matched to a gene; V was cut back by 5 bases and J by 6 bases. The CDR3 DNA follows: TGTGCCAGCAGTCCAATTAGCGGGAGCCCCCTCAATGAGCAGTTCTTC. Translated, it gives CASSPISGSPLNEQFF.

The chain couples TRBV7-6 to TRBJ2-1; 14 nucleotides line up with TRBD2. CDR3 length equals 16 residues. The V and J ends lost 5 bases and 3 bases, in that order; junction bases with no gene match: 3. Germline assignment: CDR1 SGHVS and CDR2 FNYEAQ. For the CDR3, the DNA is TGTGCCAGCAGCCCGGGGACTAGCGGGAGCTACAATGAGCAGTTCTTC. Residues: CASSPGTSGSYNEQFF.

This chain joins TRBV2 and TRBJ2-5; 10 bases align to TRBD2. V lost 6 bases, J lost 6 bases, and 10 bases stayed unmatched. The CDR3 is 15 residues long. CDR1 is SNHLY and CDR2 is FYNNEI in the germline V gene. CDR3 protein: CASRGGLAIGKTQYF. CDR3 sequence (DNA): TGTGCCAGCAGGGGGGGACTAGCGATTGGGAAGACCCAGTACTTC.

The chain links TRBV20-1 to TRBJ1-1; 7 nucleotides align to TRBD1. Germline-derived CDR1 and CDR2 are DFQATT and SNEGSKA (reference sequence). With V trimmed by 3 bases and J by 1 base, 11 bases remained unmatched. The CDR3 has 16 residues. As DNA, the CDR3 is TGCAGTGCTAGTCCAATTCCGGGACAGAAGAACACTGAAGCTTTCTTT. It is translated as CSASPIPGQKNTEAFF.

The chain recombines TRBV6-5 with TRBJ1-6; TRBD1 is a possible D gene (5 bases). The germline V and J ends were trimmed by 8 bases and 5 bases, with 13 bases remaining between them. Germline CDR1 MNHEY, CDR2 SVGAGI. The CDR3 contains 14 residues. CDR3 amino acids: CASCGDADNSPLHF. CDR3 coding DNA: TGTGCCAGCTGCGGGGACGCAGATAATTCACCCCTCCACTTT.

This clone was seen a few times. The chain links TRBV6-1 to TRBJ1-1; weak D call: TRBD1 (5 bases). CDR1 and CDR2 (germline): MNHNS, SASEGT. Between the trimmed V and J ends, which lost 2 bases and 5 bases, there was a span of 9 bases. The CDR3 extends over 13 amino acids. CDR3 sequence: CASSENGQTEAFF. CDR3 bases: TGTGCCAGCAGTGAAAATGGACAAACTGAAGCTTTCTTT.

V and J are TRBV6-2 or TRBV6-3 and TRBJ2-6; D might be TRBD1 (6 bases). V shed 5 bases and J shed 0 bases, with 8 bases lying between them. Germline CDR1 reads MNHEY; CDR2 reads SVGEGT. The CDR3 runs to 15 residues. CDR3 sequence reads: CASSIQGSGANVLTF. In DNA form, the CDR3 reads TGTGCCAGCAGTATACAGGGCTCTGGGGCCAACGTCCTGACTTTC.

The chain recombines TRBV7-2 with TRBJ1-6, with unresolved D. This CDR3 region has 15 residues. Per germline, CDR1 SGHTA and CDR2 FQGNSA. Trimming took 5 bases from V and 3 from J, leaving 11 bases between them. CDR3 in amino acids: CASSPQSSYNSPLHF. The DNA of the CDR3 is TGTGCCAGCAGCCCACAATCCAGCTATAATTCACCCCTCCACTTT.

The CDR3 DNA follows: TGTGCCAGTACCGGGGACAGACCTTCGACTATTAATGAAAAACTGTTTTTT. Translation: CASTGDRPSTINEKLFF. This chain links TRBV19 with TRBJ1-4, with 7 bases identical to TRBD1. The CDR3 is 17 amino acids. V lost 7 bases to trimming and J lost 4 bases; unmatched junction nucleotides: 15. The germline V gene encodes CDR1 LNHDA and CDR2 SQIVND (reference sequence).

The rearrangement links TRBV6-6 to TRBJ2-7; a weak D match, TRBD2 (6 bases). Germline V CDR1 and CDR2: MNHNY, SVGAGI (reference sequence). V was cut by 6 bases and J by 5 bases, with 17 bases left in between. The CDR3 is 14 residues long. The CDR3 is CASSPMGGVHEQYF. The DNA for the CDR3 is TGTGCCAGCAGCCCCATGGGGGGAGTACACGAGCAGTACTTC.

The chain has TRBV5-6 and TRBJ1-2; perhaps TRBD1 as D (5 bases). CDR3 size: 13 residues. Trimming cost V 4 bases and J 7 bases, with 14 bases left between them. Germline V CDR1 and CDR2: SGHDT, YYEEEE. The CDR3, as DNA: TGTGCCAGCAGCGGGAGGGGCCTTAGTGGCTACACCTTC. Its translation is CASSGRGLSGYTF.

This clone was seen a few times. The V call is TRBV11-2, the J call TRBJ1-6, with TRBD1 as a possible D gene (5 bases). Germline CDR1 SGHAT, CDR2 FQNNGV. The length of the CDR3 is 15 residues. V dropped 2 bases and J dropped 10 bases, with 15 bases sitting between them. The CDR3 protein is CASSLSLPGKSPLHF. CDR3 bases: TGTGCCAGCAGCTTATCGCTCCCAGGGAAATCACCCCTCCACTTT.

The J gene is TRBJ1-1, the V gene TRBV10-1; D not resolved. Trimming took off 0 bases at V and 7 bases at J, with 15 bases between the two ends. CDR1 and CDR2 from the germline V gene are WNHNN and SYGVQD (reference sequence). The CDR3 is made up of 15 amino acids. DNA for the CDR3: TGCGCCAGCAGTGAGTCGACTTACAAGTCGGGTGAAGCTTTCTTT. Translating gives CASSESTYKSGEAFF.

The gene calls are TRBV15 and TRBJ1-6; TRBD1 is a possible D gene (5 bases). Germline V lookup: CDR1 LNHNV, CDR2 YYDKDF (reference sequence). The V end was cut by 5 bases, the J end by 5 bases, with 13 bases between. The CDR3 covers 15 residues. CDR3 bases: TGTGCCACCAGCCCGGTCGGAGGGGATAATTCACCCCTCCACTTT. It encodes CATSPVGGDNSPLHF.